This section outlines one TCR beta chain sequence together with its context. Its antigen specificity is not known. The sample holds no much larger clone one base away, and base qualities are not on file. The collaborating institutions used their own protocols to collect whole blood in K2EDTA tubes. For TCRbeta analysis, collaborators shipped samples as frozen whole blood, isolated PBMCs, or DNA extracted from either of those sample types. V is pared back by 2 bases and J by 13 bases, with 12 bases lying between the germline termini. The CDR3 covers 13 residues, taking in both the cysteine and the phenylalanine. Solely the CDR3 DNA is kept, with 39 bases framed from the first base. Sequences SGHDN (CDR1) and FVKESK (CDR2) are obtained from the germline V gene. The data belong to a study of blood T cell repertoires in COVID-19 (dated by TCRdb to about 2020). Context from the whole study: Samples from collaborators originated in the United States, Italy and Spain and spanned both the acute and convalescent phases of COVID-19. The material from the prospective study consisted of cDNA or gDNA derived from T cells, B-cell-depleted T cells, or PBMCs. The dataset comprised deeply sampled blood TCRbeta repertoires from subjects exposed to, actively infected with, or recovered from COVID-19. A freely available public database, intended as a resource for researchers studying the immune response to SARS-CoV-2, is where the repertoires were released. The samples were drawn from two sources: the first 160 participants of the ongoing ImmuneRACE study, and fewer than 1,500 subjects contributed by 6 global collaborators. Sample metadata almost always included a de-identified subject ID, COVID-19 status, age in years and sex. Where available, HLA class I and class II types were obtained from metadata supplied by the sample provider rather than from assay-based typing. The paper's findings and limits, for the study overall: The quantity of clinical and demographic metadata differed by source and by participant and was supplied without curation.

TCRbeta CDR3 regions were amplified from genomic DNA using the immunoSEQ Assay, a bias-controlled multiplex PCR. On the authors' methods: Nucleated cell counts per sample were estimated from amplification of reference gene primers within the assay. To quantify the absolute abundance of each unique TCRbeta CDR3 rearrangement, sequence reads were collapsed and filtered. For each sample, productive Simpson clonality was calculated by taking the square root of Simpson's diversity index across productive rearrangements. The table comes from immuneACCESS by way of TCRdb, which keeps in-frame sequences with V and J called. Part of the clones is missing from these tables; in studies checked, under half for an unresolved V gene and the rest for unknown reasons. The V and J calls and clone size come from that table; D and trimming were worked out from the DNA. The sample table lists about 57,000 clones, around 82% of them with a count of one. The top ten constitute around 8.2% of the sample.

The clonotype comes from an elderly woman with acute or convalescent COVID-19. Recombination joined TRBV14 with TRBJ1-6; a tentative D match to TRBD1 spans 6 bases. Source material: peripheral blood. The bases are TGTGCCAGCAGCCAATTGCAGGGGTCGCCCCTCCACTTT. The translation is CASSQLQGSPLHF.